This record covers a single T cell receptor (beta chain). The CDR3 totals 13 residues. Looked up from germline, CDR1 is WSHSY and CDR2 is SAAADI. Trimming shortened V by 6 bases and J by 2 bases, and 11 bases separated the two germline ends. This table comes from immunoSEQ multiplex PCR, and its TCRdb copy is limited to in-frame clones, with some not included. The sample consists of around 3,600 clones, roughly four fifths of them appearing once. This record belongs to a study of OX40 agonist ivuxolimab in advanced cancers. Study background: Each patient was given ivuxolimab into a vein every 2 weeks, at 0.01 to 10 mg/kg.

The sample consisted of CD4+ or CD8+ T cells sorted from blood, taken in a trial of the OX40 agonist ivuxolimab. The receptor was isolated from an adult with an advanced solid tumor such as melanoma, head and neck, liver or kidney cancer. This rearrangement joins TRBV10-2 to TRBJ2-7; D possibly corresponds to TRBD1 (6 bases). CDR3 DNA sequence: TGCGCCAGCAGCGTCGACAGGCCCTACGAGCAGTACTTC. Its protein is CASSVDRPYEQYF.